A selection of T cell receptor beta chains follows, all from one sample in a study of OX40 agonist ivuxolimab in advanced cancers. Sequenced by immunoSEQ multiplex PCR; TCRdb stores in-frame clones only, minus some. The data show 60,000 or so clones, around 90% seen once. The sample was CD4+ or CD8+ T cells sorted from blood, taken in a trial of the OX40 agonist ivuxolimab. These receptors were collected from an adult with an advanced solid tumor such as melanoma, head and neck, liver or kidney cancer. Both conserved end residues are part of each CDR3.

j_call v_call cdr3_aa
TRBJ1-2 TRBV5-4 CASSDQSGYTF
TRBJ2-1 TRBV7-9 CASGQIPYNEQFF
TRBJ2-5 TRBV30 CAWSVLGETQYF
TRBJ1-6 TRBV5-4 CASSLIGKGLNSPLHF
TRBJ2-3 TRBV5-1 CASSLALAGGSTDTQYF
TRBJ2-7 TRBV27 CASSLLGTALNEQYF
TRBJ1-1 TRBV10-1 CASSESTVRRTEAFF
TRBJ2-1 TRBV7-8 CASSPPGTGSYNEQFF
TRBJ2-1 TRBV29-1 CSVEGLSDEQFF
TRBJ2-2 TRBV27 CASSSLGFTGELFF
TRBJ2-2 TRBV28 CASSFQGGSGELFF
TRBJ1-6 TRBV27 CASSLLEKPTYNSPLHF
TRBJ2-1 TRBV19 CASSIDEGASAWNEQFF
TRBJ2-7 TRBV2 CASSESTGTVPLEQYF
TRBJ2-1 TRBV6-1 CASSVNEQFF
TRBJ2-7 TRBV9 CASSGSYEQYF
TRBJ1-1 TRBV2 CASSRSRSENTEAFF
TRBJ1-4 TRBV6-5 CASSQTGGGEKLFF
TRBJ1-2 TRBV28 CASTLGAVGYTF
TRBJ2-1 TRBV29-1 CSVVGLAGRSYNEQFF
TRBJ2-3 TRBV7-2 CASSLVWGAGALDTQYF
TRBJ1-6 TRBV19 CASSVGQANSPLHF
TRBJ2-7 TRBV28 CASSPQGAVEQYF
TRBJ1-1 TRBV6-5 CASSPDSAEAFF
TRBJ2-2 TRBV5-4 CASSIGRRELFF
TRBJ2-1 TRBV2 CASSELQGRYNEQFF
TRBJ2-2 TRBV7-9 CASSQLAGGPTGELFF
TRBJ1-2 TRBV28 CASRQQGNYGYTF
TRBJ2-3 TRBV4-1 CASSPLSSVTDTQYF